The 20 T cell receptor beta chains in this list originate from one sample, sequenced in a study of blood T cell repertoires in COVID-19. The method was immunoSEQ multiplex PCR; TCRdb's version includes in-frame clones alone and lacks a portion of them. The table lists approximately 62,000 clones, over 60% of them singletons. Source material: peripheral blood. These receptors originate from a woman between 50 and 59 years old with active or convalescent COVID-19.

The chain recombines TRBV11-3 with TRBJ2-3; tentative D call: TRBD1 (6 bases). The CDR3 is 16 residues long. V was shortened by 5 bases and J by 4 bases, with 19 bases between the two germline ends. Germline V gene data show CDR1 as SGHNT and CDR2 as YENEEA. CDR3 in amino acids: CASSAGQSGMPDTQYF. DNA for the CDR3: TGTGCCAGCAGCGCCGGACAGAGTGGGATGCCAGATACGCAGTATTTT.

The CDR3 DNA sequence: TGTGCCAGCTCACCGACAGGGACCTATGGCTACACCTTC. Translating gives CASSPTGTYGYTF. The chain employs TRBV18 and TRBJ1-2; 7 bases are a match to TRBD1. CDR1 is KGHSH and CDR2 is LQKENI in the germline V gene. The CDR3 length is 13 residues. After removal of 3 bases from V and 4 bases from J, the junction contained 2 bases not matched to a gene.

The chain carries TRBV3-1 (or the pseudogene TRBV3-2) and TRBJ2-6, with 7 positions matching TRBD1. Germline CDR1 reads LGHDT; CDR2 reads YNNKEL (reference sequence). With V trimmed by 4 bases and J by 1 base, 4 bases remained unmatched. The CDR3 has 16 amino acids. The CDR3 sequence: CASSRSGGSGANVLTF. The CDR3 bases are TGTGCCAGCAGCCGGTCAGGGGGATCTGGGGCCAACGTCCTGACTTTC.

The gene calls are TRBV5-1 and TRBJ1-4, with TRBD1 as a possible D gene (5 bases). The CDR3 consists of 14 residues. Per the germline V gene, CDR1 is SGHRS and CDR2 is YFSETQ. The V end lost 0 bases, the J end lost 8 bases, and 11 bases lay between the germline ends. CDR3 DNA sequence: TGCGCCAGCAGCTTGGGACAGAACAAAGAAAAACTGTTTTTT. It codes for CASSLGQNKEKLFF.

This clone was found once. The chain is built from TRBV14 and TRBJ1-2; no clear D. CDR3 size: 14 residues. Germline V lookup: CDR1 SGHDN, CDR2 FVKESK. V was pared by 0 bases and J by 4 bases, with 9 bases between. The CDR3 sequence: CASSQESWSYGYTF. The CDR3 nucleotides are TGTGCCAGCAGCCAAGAGAGCTGGAGCTATGGCTACACCTTC.

The genes are TRBV7-3 and TRBJ2-1; TRBD2 might be the D (5 bases). Trimming cost V 5 bases and J 2 bases, with 13 bases left between them. Germline-derived CDR1 and CDR2 are SGHTA and FQGTGA. The CDR3 covers 15 residues. CDR3: CASSPPGNPYNEQFF. CDR3 coding DNA: TGTGCCAGCAGCCCCCCCGGGAACCCCTACAATGAGCAGTTCTTC.

The chain recombines TRBV18 with TRBJ2-2; 9 nucleotides align to TRBD1. CDR1 KGHSH and CDR2 LQKENI come from the germline V gene. The V and J ends lost 5 bases and 2 bases, in that order; junction bases with no gene match: 6. This CDR3 comprises 16 residues. The CDR3 loop reads CASSSRTGANTGELFF. The CDR3 coding sequence is TGTGCCAGCTCATCTCGGACAGGGGCTAACACCGGGGAGCTGTTTTTT.

J is TRBJ2-5 and V is TRBV29-1; 7 positions match TRBD2. The junction had 3 bases not matched to a gene; V was cut back by 4 bases and J by 4 bases. The germline gives CDR1 SQVTM, CDR2 ANQGSEA. CDR3 length: 12 amino acids. CDR3 residues: CSVGEGIETQYF. The CDR3 DNA follows: TGCAGCGTTGGGGAGGGGATAGAGACCCAGTACTTC.

The V call is TRBV2, the J call TRBJ1-2; the D gene is possibly TRBD1 (5 bases). Trimming stripped 6 bases from V and 6 bases from J, with 14 bases between. The CDR3 consists of 13 residues. CDR1 is SNHLY, CDR2 FYNNEI, per germline. This CDR3 is CASRGQGGHGYTF. The CDR3, as DNA: TGTGCCAGCAGGGGTCAGGGCGGCCATGGCTACACCTTC. The full variable domain, in which reference TRBV2 and TRBJ1-2 provide the parts outside the CDR3, is EPEVTQTPSHQVTQMGQEVILRCVPISNHLYFYWYRQILGQKVEFLVSFYNNEISEKSEIFDDQFSVERPDGSNFTLKIRSTKLEDSAMYFCASRGQGGHGYTFGSGTRLTVV.

In its sample, this clone was seen once. Here the CDR3 reads CASNKRGFRGLADTQYF. DNA for the CDR3: TGTGCCAGCAACAAAAGAGGGTTCAGGGGGCTGGCAGATACGCAGTATTTT. The chain carries TRBV5-5 and TRBJ2-3; 8 nucleotides agree with TRBD1. The CDR3 length is 17 residues. The trim removed 6 bases at V and 4 bases at J, leaving 16 bases unmatched. Germline V gene data show CDR1 as SGHKS and CDR2 as YYEKEE (reference sequence).

The chain uses TRBV7-9 and TRBJ2-7, with D possibly TRBD1 on 6 matching bases. The germline V gene encodes CDR1 SEHNR and CDR2 FQNEAQ (reference sequence). V lost 5 bases and J 1 base, leaving 15 bases between the germline ends. The CDR3 runs to 15 residues. Here the CDR3 reads CASSPPGTPSYEQYF. CDR3 bases: TGTGCCAGCAGCCCACCCGGGACACCGTCCTACGAGCAGTACTTC. The full variable domain, its missing parts supplied by reference TRBV7-9 and TRBJ2-7, is DTGVSQNPRHKITKRGQNVTFRCDPISEHNRLYWYRQTLGQGPEFLTYFQNEAQLEKSRLLSDRFSAERPKGSFSTLEIQRTEQGDSAMYLCASSPPGTPSYEQYFGPGTRLTVT.

V gene TRBV24-1 combines with J gene TRBJ2-6; tentative D call: TRBD2 (5 bases). CDR1 and CDR2 from the germline V gene are KGHDR and SFDVKD. Deletions cut 2 bases from V and 2 bases from J, with 18 bases between. The CDR3 sequence is 19 residues long. CDR3 loop: CATSDSAGGAAPGANVLTF. The CDR3 bases are TGTGCCACCAGTGATTCCGCAGGAGGTGCCGCTCCTGGGGCCAACGTCCTGACTTTC.

The V gene is TRBV5-1, the J gene TRBJ1-3; possibly TRBD1 for D (6 bases). Deletions cut 0 bases from V and 0 bases from J, with 10 bases between. CDR1 and CDR2 (germline): SGHRS, YFSETQ. There are 16 residues in the CDR3. CDR3 protein: CASSLGGGISGNTIYF. CDR3 in DNA: TGCGCCAGCAGCTTGGGAGGGGGAATCTCTGGAAACACCATATATTTT.

CDR3: CASSRGVGEKLFF. CDR3 coding DNA: TGTGCCAGCAGTCGGGGAGTAGGGGAAAAACTGTTTTTT. J is TRBJ1-4 and V is TRBV25-1; D call uncertain. CDR1 and CDR2 from the germline V gene are MGHDK and SYGVNS. V was clipped by 5 bases and J by 8 bases, with 12 bases between them. The CDR3 is 13 residues long.

The rearrangement links TRBV11-2 to TRBJ1-3; TRBD1 is a possible D gene (5 bases). CDR3 size: 16 residues. Germline CDR1 reads SGHAT; CDR2 reads FQNNGV. V was shortened by 5 bases and J by 0 bases, with 14 bases between the two germline ends. The CDR3 reads CASSRRDLSSGNTIYF. The CDR3 DNA reads as TGTGCCAGCAGCCGCCGGGACTTAAGCTCTGGAAACACCATATATTTT.

The chain links TRBV6-5 to TRBJ2-2; a possible D gene is TRBD2 (5 bases). CDR3 length: 14 residues. V was shortened by 8 bases and J by 6 bases, with 16 bases between the two germline ends. Germline V gives CDR1 MNHEY, CDR2 SVGAGI. Written as DNA, the CDR3 is TGTGCCAGCCTCTTTCAGCGGTACGCCGGGGAGCTGTTTTTT. Translated: CASLFQRYAGELFF.

This rearrangement joins TRBV2 to TRBJ1-6; the D is unclear. CDR1 and CDR2 (germline): SNHLY, FYNNEI. Trimming shortened V by 7 bases and J by 4 bases, and 11 bases separated the two germline ends. CDR3 length: 14 amino acids. CDR3 residues: CASTPEAYNSPLHF. CDR3 nucleotide sequence: TGTGCCAGCACCCCCGAAGCGTATAATTCACCCCTCCACTTT.

This clone was seen more than once but under ten times. The chain employs TRBV5-5 and TRBJ1-2, with TRBD1 matching over 9 bases. Germline lookup yields CDR1 SGHKS and CDR2 YYEKEE (reference sequence). Unmatched junction bases numbered 9, after V lost 4 bases and J lost 8 bases. This CDR3 comprises 14 residues. CDR3: CASSVLQGANGYTF. CDR3 nucleotides: TGTGCCAGCAGCGTACTACAGGGGGCGAACGGCTACACCTTC.

The chain recombines TRBV12-3 or TRBV12-4 with TRBJ1-2; D possibly corresponds to TRBD1 (6 bases). The CDR3 covers 13 residues. The V end lost 5 bases, the J end lost 4 bases, and 11 bases lay between the germline ends. The CDR3 DNA sequence: TGTGCCAGCAGTGATACAGGGCTCTATGGCTACACCTTC. Protein: CASSDTGLYGYTF.

This clone was counted only a few times. The chain recombines TRBV5-1 with TRBJ2-3; a weak D match, TRBD2 (5 bases). V was pared by 7 bases and J by 6 bases, with 12 bases between. Germline CDR1 reads SGHRS; CDR2 reads YFSETQ. The CDR3 sequence is 12 residues long. Written as DNA, the CDR3 is TGCGCCAGCTACGGGGTTACGGATACGCAGTATTTT. It is translated as CASYGVTDTQYF.